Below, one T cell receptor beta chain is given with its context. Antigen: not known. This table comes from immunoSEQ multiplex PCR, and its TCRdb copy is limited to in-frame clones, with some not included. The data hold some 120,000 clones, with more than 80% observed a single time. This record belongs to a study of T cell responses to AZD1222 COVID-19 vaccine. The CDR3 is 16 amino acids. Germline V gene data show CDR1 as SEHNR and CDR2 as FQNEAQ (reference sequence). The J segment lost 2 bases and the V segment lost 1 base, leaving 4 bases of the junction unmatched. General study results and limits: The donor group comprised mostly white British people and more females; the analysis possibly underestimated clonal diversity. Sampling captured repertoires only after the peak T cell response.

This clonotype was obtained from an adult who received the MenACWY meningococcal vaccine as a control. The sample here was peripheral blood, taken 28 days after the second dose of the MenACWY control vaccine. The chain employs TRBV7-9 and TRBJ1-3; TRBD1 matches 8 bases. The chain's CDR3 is CASSLGPTGAGNTIYF. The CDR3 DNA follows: TGTGCCAGCAGCTTAGGGCCGACAGGGGCTGGAAACACCATATATTTT.